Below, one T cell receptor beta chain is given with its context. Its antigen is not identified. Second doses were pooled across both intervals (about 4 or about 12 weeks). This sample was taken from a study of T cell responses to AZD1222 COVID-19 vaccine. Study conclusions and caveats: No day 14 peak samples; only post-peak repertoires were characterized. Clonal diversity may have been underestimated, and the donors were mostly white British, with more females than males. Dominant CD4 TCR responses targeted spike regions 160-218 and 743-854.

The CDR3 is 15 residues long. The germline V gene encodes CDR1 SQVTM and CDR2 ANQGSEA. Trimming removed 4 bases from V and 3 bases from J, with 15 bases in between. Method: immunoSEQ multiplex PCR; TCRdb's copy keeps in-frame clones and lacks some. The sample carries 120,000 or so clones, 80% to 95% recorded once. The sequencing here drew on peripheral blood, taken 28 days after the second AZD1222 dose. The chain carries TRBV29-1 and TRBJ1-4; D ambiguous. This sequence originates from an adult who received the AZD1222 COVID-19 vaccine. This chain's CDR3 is CSVAMGIRANEKLFF. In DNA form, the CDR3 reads TGCAGCGTTGCGATGGGCATTCGAGCTAATGAAAAACTGTTTTTT.